The T cell receptor beta chain under discussion was sequenced for a study of CD8 T cells in Susac syndrome. Study-level results: As the study acknowledged, the number of individuals in its TCR sequencing and HLA analysis was relatively small.

This clonotype was recorded only once. Its antigen is as yet unknown. Negative isolation was used for CD8+ and CD4+ T cells and FACS enrichment for TEMRA cells. V gave up 4 bases and J gave up 2 bases, with 9 bases separating them. This CDR3 has 14 amino acids. Germline V lookup: CDR1 SGDLS, CDR2 YYNGEE. It was with random hexamers that roughly 0.5 to 1 ug RNA was reverse transcribed. An immunoSEQ multiplex PCR generated amplified TCR beta CDR3 products spanning 54 Vbeta and 13 Jbeta. TCRdb called the immunoSEQ multiplex PCR reads again in MiXCR, with one record for every CDR3 protein. The top ten hold 0.093% of the sample, which has about 200,000 distinct CDR3 sequences, approximately 95% seen once.

The rearrangement joins TRBV9 to TRBJ2-2; D is uncertain. The source is a human donor with multiple sclerosis. Sequenced material: CD4+ T cells from PBMCs. Here the CDR3 reads CASSPQRNTGELFF. The CDR3 nucleotides read TGTGCCAGCAGCCCTCAACGTAACACCGGGGAGCTGTTTTTT.